These 6 T cell receptor beta chains came from one sample sequenced in a study of T-cell memory formation after mild COVID-19 (dated by TCRdb to about 2021). The library was built by means of 5' RACE. For sequencing, an Illumina NovaSeq 6000 was employed. TCRdb redid the processing of the public reads, applying fastp at Q25 and MiXCR, and retained in-frame beta chains. Identical CDR3 proteins give one entry, which carries the most common genes and DNA. In this sample the table shows fewer than 250,000 distinct CDR3 sequences, 15% to 20% of which occur a single time. Roughly 2.4% of the sample rests with the top ten. The source material was PBMCs or a T cell subset sorted from them (not recorded which). The receptor set was obtained from an adult woman who had mild COVID-19 (a few samples of this study predate the infection). The sample titles of this study are shuffled in the database, so cell type and time point are left out; the donor was told from shared clones.

This clonotype was seen only a few times. CDR3 sequence (DNA): TGTGCCAGCAGCCCCCCCCCAGGGGGAACCGGGGAGCTGTTTTTT. It is translated as CASSPPPGGTGELFF. The chain uses TRBV25-1 and TRBJ2-2, with 7 bases identical to TRBD1. The V gene end was trimmed by 6 bases and the J gene end by 5 bases; junction bases not matched to a gene: 9. CDR1 is MGHDK and CDR2 is SYGVNS in the germline V gene. The CDR3 is 15 residues long. The full variable domain, its missing parts supplied by reference TRBV25-1 and TRBJ2-2, is EADIYQTPRYLVIGTGKKITLECSQTMGHDKMYWYQQDPGMELHLIHYSYGVNSTEKGDLSSESTVSRIRTEHFPLTLESARPSHTSQYLCASSPPPGGTGELFFGEGSRLTVL.

V is TRBV3-1 and J is TRBJ2-5; 8 bases are a match to TRBD2. The CDR3 covers 15 residues. V dropped 0 bases and J dropped 5; count of bases not matched to a gene: 5. CDR1 and CDR2 from the germline V gene are LGHDT and YNNKEL (reference sequence). The CDR3 loop reads CASSQEAGGYETQYF. In nucleotides, the CDR3 is TGTGCCAGCAGCCAAGAGGCGGGGGGCTACGAGACCCAGTACTTC.

This clonotype appeared a few times. This chain uses TRBV6-6 with TRBJ2-3; 13 bases line up with TRBD2. The trim removed 6 bases at V and 1 base at J, leaving 4 bases unmatched. Germline V gene data show CDR1 as MNHNY and CDR2 as SVGAGI (reference sequence). The CDR3 is 16 amino acids. Here the CDR3 reads CASSHGLAGGTDTQYF. In nucleotides, the CDR3 is TGTGCCAGCAGCCACGGACTAGCGGGGGGCACAGATACGCAGTATTTT.

This clonotype has a handful of counts. J is TRBJ2-3 and V is TRBV5-1; 10 bases agree with TRBD1. The V and J ends lost 0 bases and 4 bases, in that order; junction bases with no gene match: 5. The V gene's germline CDR1 is SGHRS and CDR2 YFSETQ. This CDR3 contains 16 residues. CDR3 sequence reads: CASSLVAGQGADTQYF. CDR3 sequence (DNA): TGCGCCAGCAGCTTGGTAGCCGGACAGGGGGCAGATACGCAGTATTTT.

This CDR3 is CASTASSVFSNQPQHF. CDR3 nucleotides: TGTGCCAGCACCGCAAGCTCGGTTTTTAGCAATCAGCCCCAGCATTTT. The chain joins TRBV21-1 to TRBJ1-5. TRBV21-1 is classified as a pseudogene. The length of the CDR3 is 16 residues.

This chain uses TRBV7-2 with TRBJ2-7; 7 bases are shared with TRBD2. The length of the CDR3 is 15 residues. Germline CDR1 reads SGHTA; CDR2 reads FQGNSA. Germline trimming cut 5 bases from V and 5 bases from J; bases unmatched to any gene: 12. CDR3 nucleotide sequence: TGTGCCAGCAGCCAAAGTCGGGGGAGGGGAAACGAGCAGTACTTC. It encodes CASSQSRGRGNEQYF.